This is a list of T cell receptor beta chains from one sample in a study of blood T cell repertoires in COVID-19. The table came from immunoSEQ multiplex PCR; TCRdb's copy has only in-frame clones and leaves some out. This table holds more than 200,000 clones, approximately 86% found once. The sequenced material came from PBMCs or T cells enriched from blood (not recorded which). The receptors derive from a woman between 25 and 40 years old with acute COVID-19. The CDR3 runs from the conserved cysteine through the conserved F or W. The D gene is left open where the match is weak. For some rows the clone size is stated as once, few or many, or as a class when expanded; others skip it.

D: -; J: TRBJ2-1; V: TRBV7-9; size: few; CDR3: CASRGLWNEQFF; DNA: TGTGCCAGCAGAGGACTGTGGAATGAGCAGTTCTTC
D: TRBD1; J: TRBJ2-1; V: TRBV5-4; size: -; CDR3: CASSLTGGTNEQFF; DNA: TGTGCCAGCAGCTTGACAGGGGGCACGAATGAGCAGTTCTTC
D: TRBD2; J: TRBJ2-5; V: TRBV5-1; size: -; CDR3: CASSPGLAGARRTQYF; DNA: TGCGCCAGCAGCCCAGGACTAGCGGGGGCCCGCCGGACCCAGTACTTC
D: TRBD1; J: TRBJ1-2; V: TRBV29-1; size: -; CDR3: CSSRTGRNYGYTF; DNA: TGCAGCTCCCGGACAGGTAGGAACTATGGCTACACCTTC
D: -; J: TRBJ1-4; V: TRBV19; size: once; CDR3: CASSSGRGRLFF; DNA: TGTGCCAGTAGCTCTGGAAGGGGTAGGCTGTTTTTT
D: -; J: TRBJ1-4; V: TRBV5-8; size: once; CDR3: CASSRRFVGGNGEKLFF; DNA: TGTGCCAGCAGCCGCCGGTTCGTCGGGGGGAATGGGGAAAAACTGTTTTTT
D: -; J: TRBJ1-5; V: TRBV7-9; size: -; CDR3: CASSLWGGGALSNQPQHF; DNA: TGTGCCAGCAGCTTATGGGGAGGCGGAGCGTTGAGCAATCAGCCCCAGCATTTT
D: TRBD1; J: TRBJ1-4; V: TRBV29-1; size: once; CDR3: CSVWGQGEKLFF; DNA: TGCAGCGTTTGGGGACAGGGGGAAAAACTGTTTTTT
D: -; J: TRBJ1-4; V: TRBV10-3; size: -; CDR3: CAISKQGTNEKLFF; DNA: TGTGCCATCAGTAAACAGGGAACTAATGAAAAACTGTTTTTT
D: -; J: TRBJ2-7; V: TRBV7-9; size: -; CDR3: CASSSLYEQYF; DNA: TGTGCCAGCAGCTCCCTCTACGAGCAGTACTTC
D: -; J: TRBJ1-6; V: TRBV5-4; size: -; CDR3: CASSLTGSTPYNSPLHF; DNA: TGTGCCAGCAGCTTGACAGGGAGCACTCCCTATAATTCACCCCTCCACTTT
D: -; J: TRBJ2-2; V: TRBV18; size: -; CDR3: CASSPTRTGELFF; DNA: TGTGCCAGCTCACCAACTAGGACCGGGGAGCTGTTTTTT
D: TRBD1; J: TRBJ1-5; V: TRBV7-2; size: -; CDR3: CASSEQGANNQPQHF; DNA: TGTGCCAGCAGCGAGCAGGGGGCGAACAATCAGCCCCAGCATTTT